This T cell receptor beta chain is drawn from a study of blood T cell repertoires in COVID-19. Study details: Acute and convalescent COVID-19 specimens originated in the United States, Italy and Spain. The analysed material was cDNA or gDNA that came from T cells, B-cell-depleted T cells, or PBMCs.

The V end lost 4 bases, the J end lost 5 bases, and 12 bases lay between the germline ends. The CDR3 runs to 14 residues. Germline V gene lookup returns CDR1 MDHEN and CDR2 SYDVKM. The assay was immunoSEQ multiplex PCR, and TCRdb's table has in-frame clones only and misses some. This table holds under 250,000 clones, about 79% found once. The clonotype comes from a man older than 75 with acute or convalescent COVID-19. The chain carries TRBV28 and TRBJ2-1; perhaps TRBD1 as D (6 bases). The sequenced sample consisted of peripheral blood. The CDR3: CASSSGQADNEQFF. The CDR3 region has the DNA TGTGCCAGCAGTTCGGGACAAGCGGACAATGAGCAGTTCTTC.